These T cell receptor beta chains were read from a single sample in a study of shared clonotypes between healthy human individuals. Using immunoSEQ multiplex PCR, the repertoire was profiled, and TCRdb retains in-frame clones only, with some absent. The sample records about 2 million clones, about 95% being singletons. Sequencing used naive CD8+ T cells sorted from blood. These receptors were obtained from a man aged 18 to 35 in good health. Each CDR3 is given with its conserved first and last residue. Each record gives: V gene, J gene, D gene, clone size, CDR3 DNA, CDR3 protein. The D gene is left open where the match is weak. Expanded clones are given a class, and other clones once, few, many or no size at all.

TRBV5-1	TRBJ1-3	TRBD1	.	TGCGCCAGCAGCTTGGCCGAGGGGGCGGCAGGAAACACCATATATTTT	CASSLAEGAAGNTIYF
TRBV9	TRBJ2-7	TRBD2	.	TGTGCCAGCAGCGTAGGGCTAGCGGGATACGAGCAGTACTTC	CASSVGLAGYEQYF
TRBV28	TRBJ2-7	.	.	TGTGCCAGCAGGGACTCGGGGTTAACCTACGAGCAGTACTTC	CASRDSGLTYEQYF
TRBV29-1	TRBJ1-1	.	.	TGCAGCGTGGACGACAGTAGGAACACTGAAGCTTTCTTT	CSVDDSRNTEAFF
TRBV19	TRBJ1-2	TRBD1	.	TGTGCCAGTAGTATTTCCGTGGGACAGGGTTCTTTATACGGCTACACCTTC	CASSISVGQGSLYGYTF
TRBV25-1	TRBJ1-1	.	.	TGTGCCAGCAGTGACCATTCCCGGAACACTGAAGCTTTCTTT	CASSDHSRNTEAFF
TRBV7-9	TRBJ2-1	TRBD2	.	TGTGCCAGCAGCTTAGAGGTTAGCGGGGGTAATGAGCAGTTCTTC	CASSLEVSGGNEQFF
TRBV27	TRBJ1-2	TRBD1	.	TGTGCCAGCAGTCACAGGGGCGCTAACTATGGCTACACCTTC	CASSHRGANYGYTF
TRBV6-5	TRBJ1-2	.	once	TGTGCCAGCAGTTACCGAGACGCGGACAGCAACTATGGCTACACCTTC	CASSYRDADSNYGYTF
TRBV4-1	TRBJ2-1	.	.	TGCGCCAGCAGCCAACAAAATCAGAAGAATGAGCAGTTCTTC	CASSQQNQKNEQFF
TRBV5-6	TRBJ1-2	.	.	TGTGCCAGCAGCTTCCCCGGGGGAAACTATGGCTACACCTTC	CASSFPGGNYGYTF
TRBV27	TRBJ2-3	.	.	TGTGCCAGCACCTCAATCACAGATACGCAGTATTTT	CASTSITDTQYF
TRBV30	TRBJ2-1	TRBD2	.	TGTGCCTGTGCGGGGGGGAACTACAATGAGCAGTTCTTC	CACAGGNYNEQFF
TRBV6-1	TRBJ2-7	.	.	TGTGCCAGCAGGGACCCGTTGGAGCAGTACTTC	CASRDPLEQYF
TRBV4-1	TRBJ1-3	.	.	TGCGCCAGCAGCCAAGCGGTGCCATCTGGAAACACCATATATTTT	CASSQAVPSGNTIYF
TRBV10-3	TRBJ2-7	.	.	TGTGCCATCAGTGAAGTCGCGGCCTCACCCCACTACGAGCAGTACTTC	CAISEVAASPHYEQYF
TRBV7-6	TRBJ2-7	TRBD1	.	TGTGCCAGCAGCTTAGGGGGGACAGGGGAAGAGCAGTACTTC	CASSLGGTGEEQYF
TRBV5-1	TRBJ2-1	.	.	TGCGCCAGCAGCTTGACCGGGCCCTACAATGAGCAGTTCTTC	CASSLTGPYNEQFF
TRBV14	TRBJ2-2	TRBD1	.	TGTGCCAGCAGCCAATTTCTCGGGACAGGGTTCACCGGGGAGCTGTTTTTT	CASSQFLGTGFTGELFF
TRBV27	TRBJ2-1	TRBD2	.	TGTGCCAGCAGTTTCCTAGCGGGAGAACGGCACGAGCAGTTCTTC	CASSFLAGERHEQFF
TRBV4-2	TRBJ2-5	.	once	TGTGCCAGCAGCCAAGAACGGGGGCAAGAGACCCAGTACTTC	CASSQERGQETQYF
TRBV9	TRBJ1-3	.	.	TGTGCCAGCAGTCCGGGAGGAAACACCATATATTTT	CASSPGGNTIYF
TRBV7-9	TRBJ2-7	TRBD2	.	TGTGCCAGCAGCCCTGACCCCGGGACTAGCGGGCGCGGTCCCTACGAGCAGTACTTC	CASSPDPGTSGRGPYEQYF